Presented here are 25 T cell receptor beta chains from one specimen sequenced in a study of cytomegalovirus exposure and HLA in healthy donors. 60 Vbeta and 13 Jbeta primers were used in PCR. The table came from immunoSEQ multiplex PCR; TCRdb's copy has only in-frame clones and leaves some out. The sample lists around 150,000 clones, 76% occurring once. Material for sequencing was PBMCs. These TCRs come from a woman aged 40 to 50 in good health and CMV-seronegative.

The chain carries TRBV6-6 and TRBJ1-1; D not certain. Deletions cut 0 bases from V and 11 bases from J, with 16 bases between. The CDR3 is 14 residues long. The V gene's germline CDR1 is MNHNY and CDR2 SVGAGI (reference sequence). DNA of the CDR3: TGTGCCAGCAGTTACTCGATGGTTCCAGGCGCGGCTTTCTTT. Translation gives CASSYSMVPGAAFF.

This clone has just a few counts. V usage is TRBV19 and J usage is TRBJ1-2, with D possibly being TRBD1 (6 bases). V gave up 5 bases and J gave up 4 bases, with 11 bases separating them. Germline CDR1 reads LNHDA; CDR2 reads SQIVND (reference sequence). The CDR3 sequence is 13 residues long. The CDR3, as DNA: TGTGCCAGTAGTCCCTGGACAGTCTATGGCTACACCTTC. This sequence encodes CASSPWTVYGYTF.

This sequence joins TRBV27 and TRBJ2-3, with D hard to call. Germline values: CDR1 MNHEY, CDR2 SMNVEV (reference sequence). This CDR3 is 14 amino acids long. The V and J ends lost 3 bases and 0 bases respectively, with 7 bases between them. CDR3 sequence reads: CASSFGASTDTQYF. As DNA, the CDR3 is TGTGCCAGCAGTTTCGGTGCTAGCACAGATACGCAGTATTTT.

The J gene is TRBJ1-2, the V gene TRBV15; D is possibly TRBD1 (6 bases). CDR1 and CDR2 (germline): LNHNV, YYDKDF (reference sequence). The CDR3 has 12 residues. Trimming stripped 5 bases from V and 8 bases from J, with 12 bases between. For the CDR3, the DNA is TGTGCCACCAGCGGGGGCGGTCGAGGCTACACCTTC. Its translation is CATSGGGRGYTF. Filled out from reference TRBV15 and TRBJ1-2, the complete variable domain reads DAMVIQNPRYQVTQFGKPVTLSCSQTLNHNVMYWYQQKSSQAPKLLFHYYDKDFNNEADTPDNFQSRRPNTSFCFLDIRSPGLGDTAMYLCATSGGGRGYTFGSGTRLTVV.

Turning to this clone: The junction shows a germline mismatch at one end, possibly a read error. The CDR3 nucleotides are TGTTCCAGCAGCTTGGGAGTTCAAACCGAAGCTTTCTTT. Encoded protein: CSSSLGVQTEAFF. This chain connects TRBV7-9 to TRBJ1-1, with unresolved D. Germline CDR1 SEHNR, CDR2 FQNEAQ (reference sequence). The CDR3 has 13 residues.

The CDR3 DNA is TGTGCCAGTAGTATTCAGGGTGAACGGGAGACCCAGTACTTC. Translating gives CASSIQGERETQYF. V gene TRBV19 combines with J gene TRBJ2-5; a weak D match, TRBD1 (5 bases). V lost 3 bases, J lost 5 bases, and 13 bases lay in between. This CDR3 contains 14 residues. CDR1 and CDR2 (germline): LNHDA, SQIVND (reference sequence).

The genes are TRBV19 and TRBJ1-5; no firm D call. V was shortened by 7 bases and J by 6 bases, with 13 bases between the two germline ends. The germline V gene encodes CDR1 LNHDA and CDR2 SQIVND (reference sequence). This CDR3 region has 13 residues. The CDR3 is CASMDFPGQPQHF. CDR3 DNA sequence: TGTGCCAGTATGGATTTCCCGGGTCAGCCCCAGCATTTT.

The J gene is TRBJ2-5, the V gene TRBV5-5; D unresolved. The germline gives CDR1 SGHKS, CDR2 YYEKEE (reference sequence). V gave up 0 bases and J gave up 5 bases, with 11 bases separating them. The CDR3 runs to 14 residues. The CDR3 nucleotides are TGTGCCAGCAGCTTGGGGCGGTTTGGGGAGACCCAGTACTTC. As protein: CASSLGRFGETQYF.

The V call is TRBV5-6, the J call TRBJ1-5, with 7 bases that match TRBD1. Germline lookup yields CDR1 SGHDT and CDR2 YYEEEE. V dropped 0 bases and J dropped 3; count of bases not matched to a gene: 3. The CDR3 totals 15 residues. DNA for the CDR3: TGTGCCAGCAGCTTGGACGGGACAGACAATCAGCCCCAGCATTTT. As protein: CASSLDGTDNQPQHF.

This chain uses TRBV19 with TRBJ1-2; 10 bases agree with TRBD1. CDR1 LNHDA and CDR2 SQIVND come from the germline V gene (reference sequence). The CDR3 consists of 12 residues. V lost 9 bases to trimming and J lost 6 bases; unmatched junction nucleotides: 4. The chain's CDR3 is CARGQGLNGYTF. CDR3 nucleotides: TGTGCCAGGGGACAGGGGTTGAATGGCTACACCTTC.

The gene calls are TRBV7-9 and TRBJ2-5; D not resolved. This CDR3 comprises 12 residues. CDR1 SEHNR and CDR2 FQNEAQ come from the germline V gene (reference sequence). Trimming took off 6 bases at V and 1 base at J, with 6 bases between the two ends. The CDR3 DNA is TGTGCCAGCAGGATAGCCCAAGAGACCCAGTACTTC. Encoded protein: CASRIAQETQYF. Together with reference TRBV7-9 and TRBJ2-5, the CDR3 gives the full variable domain: DTGVSQNPRHKITKRGQNVTFRCDPISEHNRLYWYRQTLGQGPEFLTYFQNEAQLEKSRLLSDRFSAERPKGSFSTLEIQRTEQGDSAMYLCASRIAQETQYFGPGTRLLVL.

The rearrangement joins TRBV6-8 to TRBJ2-1, with D hard to call. V was cut by 3 bases and J by 7 bases, with 4 bases left in between. The germline gives CDR1 MNHGY, CDR2 SAAAGT. The CDR3 is 11 amino acids. The chain's CDR3 is CASSYINEQFF. The DNA of the CDR3 is TGTGCCAGCAGTTATATAAATGAGCAGTTCTTC.

CDR3 amino acids: CASSSNRQANYGYTF. Here the CDR3 DNA reads TGTGCCAGCAGCTCAAACCGACAGGCGAACTATGGCTACACCTTC. The chain couples TRBV7-8 to TRBJ1-2; a possible D gene is TRBD1 (6 bases). The ends were cut back, 4 bases at V and 2 bases at J, with 14 bases in the middle. The CDR3 is 15 amino acids. Germline V CDR1 and CDR2: SGHVS, FQNEAQ.

About this clone: Compared with germline, one end of the junction differs, possibly owing to a read error. The V gene is TRBV7-9, the J gene TRBJ1-4, with 8 positions matching TRBD1. CDR1 is SEHNR, CDR2 FQNEAQ, per germline (reference sequence). The CDR3 runs to 14 residues. CDR3 bases: TGTTCCAGCAGCTTTGGACAGGGAGATGAAAAACTGTTTTTT. Amino acids: CSSSFGQGDEKLFF.

The rearrangement joins TRBV6-6 to TRBJ1-2, with D possibly TRBD1 on 5 matching bases. Germline values: CDR1 MNHNY, CDR2 SVGAGI (reference sequence). The CDR3 is made up of 14 amino acids. V lost 6 bases and J 0 bases, leaving 11 bases between the germline ends. DNA of the CDR3: TGTGCCAGCAGCCCCCAGGGCGCTAACTATGGCTACACCTTC. Amino acid sequence: CASSPQGANYGYTF.

V gene TRBV6-6 combines with J gene TRBJ2-3, with 8 bases fitting TRBD2. CDR3 length: 15 amino acids. With 4 bases clipped from V and 2 bases from J, the junction kept 5 bases outside the gene matches. Germline assignment: CDR1 MNHNY and CDR2 SVGAGI (reference sequence). For the CDR3, the DNA is TGTGCCAGCAGTTCCCATAGCGGGGACACAGATACGCAGTATTTT. Its protein is CASSSHSGDTDTQYF.

The chain couples TRBV19 to TRBJ1-1; D perhaps matches TRBD1 (6 bases). Trimming removed 5 bases at V and 4 bases at J, with 11 bases between. The CDR3 consists of 13 residues. CDR1 is LNHDA and CDR2 is SQIVND in the germline V gene (reference sequence). CDR3 coding DNA: TGTGCCAGTAGTGCAGGGGTGACCACTGAAGCTTTCTTT. Protein: CASSAGVTTEAFF.

This clone was observed a handful of times. The chain couples TRBV5-4 to TRBJ1-2, with TRBD1 as a possible D gene (6 bases). V was trimmed by 0 bases and J by 7 bases, leaving 16 bases between them. The CDR3 is made up of 15 amino acids. Germline values: CDR1 SGHNT, CDR2 YYREEE (reference sequence). The CDR3 DNA sequence: TGTGCCAGCAGCTTGGTGTCGGCAGGGGCGAGTGGCTACACCTTC. It codes for CASSLVSAGASGYTF.

The chain employs TRBV18 and TRBJ1-5, with 9 bases fitting TRBD1. The V segment lost 2 bases and the J segment 4 bases; nucleotides outside the gene matches: 6. The CDR3 extends over 16 amino acids. From germline, CDR1 is KGHSH and CDR2 LQKENI. The CDR3 protein is CASSPATGTGNQPQHF. CDR3 bases: TGTGCCAGCTCACCAGCTACCGGGACAGGGAATCAGCCCCAGCATTTT.

This clone was observed a handful of times. The V gene is TRBV7-9, the J gene TRBJ1-3; D gene ambiguous. CDR3 size: 16 residues. The germline V and J ends were trimmed by 2 bases and 0 bases, with 11 bases remaining between them. Germline values: CDR1 SEHNR, CDR2 FQNEAQ (reference sequence). CDR3 amino acids: CASSLLAGRSGNTIYF. The CDR3 DNA follows: TGTGCCAGCAGCTTATTGGCAGGCCGCTCTGGAAACACCATATATTTT.

This chain joins TRBV30 and TRBJ1-1, with 9 positions matching TRBD1. CDR1 and CDR2 (germline): GTSNPN, SVGIG (reference sequence). This CDR3 is 16 amino acids long. Losses at the gene ends were 4 bases for V and 1 base for J; bases not matched to a gene: 10. This CDR3 is CAWISHRGLGNTEAFF. CDR3 bases: TGTGCCTGGATTTCCCACAGGGGGCTAGGGAACACTGAAGCTTTCTTT.

The V gene is TRBV2, the J gene TRBJ1-6; TRBD1 aligns across 9 bases. The junction had 2 bases not matched to a gene; V was cut back by 3 bases and J by 5 bases. The V gene's germline CDR1 is SNHLY and CDR2 FYNNEI. This CDR3 comprises 15 residues. The CDR3 region is CASSERTGDNSPLHF. The CDR3 coding sequence is TGTGCCAGCAGTGAGCGGACAGGGGATAATTCACCCCTCCACTTT. Complete variable domain (other parts from reference TRBV2 and TRBJ1-6): EPEVTQTPSHQVTQMGQEVILRCVPISNHLYFYWYRQILGQKVEFLVSFYNNEISEKSEIFDDQFSVERPDGSNFTLKIRSTKLEDSAMYFCASSERTGDNSPLHFGNGTRLTVT.

The V call is TRBV11-3, the J call TRBJ1-1, with D perhaps matching TRBD1 (6 bases). V gave up 0 bases and J gave up 7 bases, with 6 bases separating them. Germline values: CDR1 SGHNT, CDR2 YENEEA. The CDR3 loop spans 12 amino acids. This CDR3 is CASSLEQGEAFF. The CDR3 region has the DNA TGTGCCAGCAGCTTAGAACAGGGTGAAGCTTTCTTT. Full variable domain (outside the CDR3, taken from reference TRBV11-3 and TRBJ1-1): EAGVVQSPRYKIIEKKQPVAFWCNPISGHNTLYWYLQNLGQGPELLIRYENEEAVDDSQLPKDRFSAERLKGVDSTLKIQPAELGDSAVYLCASSLEQGEAFFGQGTRLTVV.

The chain has TRBV2 and TRBJ2-3; TRBD2 matches 13 bases. The CDR3 runs to 19 residues. Germline V lookup: CDR1 SNHLY, CDR2 FYNNEI. V lost 5 bases and J lost 4; bases outside the gene matches: 15. In DNA form, the CDR3 reads TGTGCCAGCAGTCAGAGATTTTGGACTAGCGGGGGATTTGCAGATACGCAGTATTTT. Translating gives CASSQRFWTSGGFADTQYF.

The chain joins TRBV5-8 to TRBJ1-2; perhaps TRBD1 as D (5 bases). Germline V gene lookup returns CDR1 SGHTS and CDR2 YDEGEE. V was clipped by 0 bases and J by 3 bases, with 12 bases between them. The length of the CDR3 is 15 residues. The CDR3 nucleotides read TGTGCCAGCAGCTTGGCGGGGGTGAATGACTATGGCTACACCTTC. Its translation: CASSLAGVNDYGYTF.